What follows are 32 T cell receptor beta chains derived from one specimen sequenced in a study of blood T cell repertoires in COVID-19. Clones were sequenced by immunoSEQ multiplex PCR, and TCRdb holds only the in-frame ones, with some missing. Of roughly 500,000 clones listed, 80% to 90% are singletons. Input material: peripheral blood. These receptors were collected from a man aged 18-30 years with COVID-19, enrolled during active disease.

The CDR3 sequence is CASSPGELSGYNEQFF. Written as DNA, the CDR3 is TGTGCCAGCAGCCCCGGGGAACTCTCAGGCTACAATGAGCAGTTCTTC. The chain recombines TRBV21-1 with TRBJ2-1; the table's D call, TRBD2, was not checked against the DNA. TRBV21-1 is termed a pseudogene. The CDR3 is 16 amino acids.

Here the CDR3 reads CASSEDRDANTIYF. In DNA, the CDR3 is TGTGCCAGCAGCGAGGACAGGGACGCTAACACCATATATTTT. This rearrangement joins TRBV6-5 to TRBJ1-3; 8 bases line up with TRBD1. This CDR3 comprises 14 residues. Germline assignment: CDR1 MNHEY and CDR2 SVGAGI. With 6 bases clipped from V and 7 bases from J, the junction kept 8 bases outside the gene matches.

This chain links TRBV9 with TRBJ2-5, with 7 nucleotides matching TRBD2. Trimming removed 4 bases from V and 4 bases from J; junction bases left unmatched: 16. The CDR3 consists of 17 residues. The germline V gene encodes CDR1 SGDLS and CDR2 YYNGEE. The CDR3 DNA follows: TGTGCCAGCAGCCCTGGCGAAGGGGTGGGAGGGCTAGAGACCCAGTACTTC. The encoded protein is CASSPGEGVGGLETQYF.

This chain joins TRBV5-1 and TRBJ2-3, with a tentative D call TRBD2 (6 bases). The germline V gene has CDR1 SGHRS and CDR2 YFSETQ. Trimming stripped 2 bases from V and 2 bases from J, with 15 bases between. CDR3 length: 16 amino acids. The chain's CDR3 is CASSLPRGENTDTQYF. As DNA, the CDR3 is TGCGCCAGCAGCTTACCTCGCGGGGAGAACACAGATACGCAGTATTTT.

The CDR3 region has the DNA TGTGCCAGCAGTCCCCGTGACACCGGGGAGCTGTTTTTT. It yields the protein CASSPRDTGELFF. The gene calls are TRBV27 and TRBJ2-2; D gene ambiguous. CDR3 length: 13 residues. V gave up 5 bases and J gave up 3 bases, with 7 bases separating them. Germline CDR1 and CDR2: MNHEY and SMNVEV (reference sequence).

CDR3 nucleotides: TGTGCCAGCTTTTCAGGGGGCGGCGAGCAGTACTTC. The encoded protein is CASFSGGGEQYF. V gene TRBV19 combines with J gene TRBJ2-7, with 8 bases that match TRBD1. V was clipped by 9 bases and J by 6 bases; unmatched bases: 7. The CDR3 runs to 12 residues. Germline CDR1 and CDR2: LNHDA and SQIVND (reference sequence). Using reference TRBV19 and TRBJ2-7 for the parts outside the CDR3, the full variable domain is DGGITQSPKYLFRKEGQNVTLSCEQNLNHDAMYWYRQDPGQGLRLIYYSQIVNDFQKGDIAEGYSVSREKKESFPLTVTSAQKNPTAFYLCASFSGGGEQYFGPGTRLTVT.

This sequence joins TRBV5-1 and TRBJ1-2, with 9 bases fitting TRBD1. This CDR3 has 15 residues. The trim removed 2 bases at V and 8 bases at J, leaving 10 bases unmatched. Germline CDR1 and CDR2: SGHRS and YFSETQ. The CDR3 bases are TGCGCCAGCAGCTTAACCCGGGACAGGGATAAGGGCTACACCTTC. Translated, it gives CASSLTRDRDKGYTF.

The chain carries TRBV10-1 and TRBJ2-5; weak D call: TRBD1 (5 bases). The CDR3 extends over 13 amino acids. Per germline, CDR1 WNHNN and CDR2 SYGVQD (reference sequence). V lost 5 bases, J lost 5 bases, and 12 bases lay in between. CDR3 DNA sequence: TGCGCCAGCAGTCCAGGACAAGGGGAGACCCAGTACTTC. It specifies CASSPGQGETQYF.

This rearrangement joins TRBV6-4 to TRBJ1-5; the match to TRBD1 covers 9 bases. Germline V lookup: CDR1 MRHNA, CDR2 SNTAGT. Losses at the gene ends were 11 bases for V and 2 bases for J; bases not matched to a gene: 25. The CDR3 has 20 residues. The CDR3 nucleotides read TGTGCCGAGAAGGACCCTCCCGAGACAGGGGGTTCTAGAGGCAATCAGCCCCAGCATTTT. It encodes CAEKDPPETGGSRGNQPQHF.

The V call is TRBV11-3, the J call TRBJ1-1; D ambiguous. Germline V gene data show CDR1 as SGHNT and CDR2 as YENEEA. The length of the CDR3 is 13 residues. Trimming shortened V by 6 bases and J by 0 bases, and 8 bases separated the two germline ends. CDR3 loop: CASSDNLNTEAFF. The CDR3, as DNA: TGTGCCAGCAGTGACAATTTGAACACTGAAGCTTTCTTT.

J is TRBJ1-1 and V is TRBV7-2; no firm D call. The CDR3 covers 12 residues. Germline-derived CDR1 and CDR2 are SGHTA and FQGNSA. V lost 2 bases, J lost 7 bases, and 8 bases lay in between. In nucleotides, the CDR3 is TGTGCCAGCAGCTTACTACAGAATGAAGCTTTCTTT. This sequence encodes CASSLLQNEAFF.

The chain couples TRBV7-8 to TRBJ1-1, with a possible D match to TRBD1 (6 bases). Trimming took 2 bases from V and 0 from J, leaving 16 bases between them. CDR3 size: 17 residues. Germline V lookup: CDR1 SGHVS, CDR2 FQNEAQ. CDR3 bases: TGTGCCAGCAGCTTACTCGGGACACATGTCATGAACACTGAAGCTTTCTTT. Its protein is CASSLLGTHVMNTEAFF. Supplemented by reference TRBV7-8 and TRBJ1-1, the full variable domain reads GAGVSQSPRYKVAKRGQDVALRCDPISGHVSLFWYQQALGQGPEFLTYFQNEAQLDKSGLPSDRFFAERPEGSVSTLKIQRTQQEDSAVYLCASSLLGTHVMNTEAFFGQGTRLTVV.

The rearrangement joins TRBV25-1 to TRBJ1-2, with D perhaps matching TRBD1 (5 bases). The germline V gene encodes CDR1 MGHDK and CDR2 SYGVNS. The CDR3 has 13 residues. Trimming left V 6 bases short and J 4 bases short, with 12 bases between. DNA for the CDR3: TGTGCCAGCAGCCCCGGGGGGGGCTATGGCTACACCTTC. Its protein is CASSPGGGYGYTF.

The chain links TRBV30 to TRBJ2-7; TRBD2 is a possible D gene (5 bases). CDR3 length: 12 amino acids. Per the germline V gene, CDR1 is GTSNPN and CDR2 is SVGIG (reference sequence). V lost 4 bases and J lost 5, with 12 bases in between. The DNA for the CDR3 is TGTGCCTGGAATCAGCTAGCCCACGAGCAGTACTTC. Protein sequence: CAWNQLAHEQYF.

This chain uses TRBV7-2 with TRBJ2-3, with TRBD2 matching 13 bases. This CDR3 is built from 15 residues. Looked up from germline, CDR1 is SGHTA and CDR2 is FQGNSA. V dropped 4 bases and J dropped 7; count of bases not matched to a gene: 5. The CDR3 nucleotides are TGTGCCAGCAGCTGGACTAGCGGGGGCCTGAATACGCAGTATTTT. The encoded protein is CASSWTSGGLNTQYF.

The V and J genes are TRBV7-3 and TRBJ2-7, with 11 positions matching TRBD2. CDR1 is SGHTA and CDR2 is FQGTGA in the germline V gene. This CDR3 has 18 residues. The V and J ends lost 5 bases and 4 bases, in that order; junction bases with no gene match: 16. This CDR3 reads CASSPGGAPSGRIYEQYF. In nucleotides, the CDR3 is TGTGCCAGCAGCCCAGGCGGGGCTCCTAGCGGGAGGATATACGAGCAGTACTTC.

The chain carries TRBV9 and TRBJ2-1; 9 positions match TRBD1. The CDR3 sequence is 15 residues long. The ends lost 3 bases at V and 7 bases at J; junction bases unmatched: 8. Germline CDR1 SGDLS, CDR2 YYNGEE. CDR3 sequence (DNA): TGTGCCAGCAGCGAAGGGACAGGGTCAGGGAATGAGCAGTTCTTC. Its translation is CASSEGTGSGNEQFF.

This chain links TRBV3-1 (or the pseudogene TRBV3-2) with TRBJ1-6; D is ambiguous. V was shortened by 0 bases and J by 10 bases, with 10 bases between the two germline ends. This CDR3 is 14 amino acids long. The germline V gene encodes CDR1 LGHDT and CDR2 YNNKEL (reference sequence). For the CDR3, the DNA is TGTGCCAGCAGCCAAGAGGTTAGATTGTCACCCCTCCACTTT. This translates into CASSQEVRLSPLHF.

CDR3 sequence (DNA): TGTGCCAGCAGCTTACGGCGGGAGAATGAGCAGTTCTTC. As protein: CASSLRRENEQFF. The chain has TRBV7-2 and TRBJ2-1, with 7 bases identical to TRBD2. The CDR3 length is 13 residues. With 2 bases clipped from V and 7 bases from J, the junction kept 2 bases outside the gene matches. Germline-derived CDR1 and CDR2 are SGHTA and FQGNSA.

This chain links TRBV30 with TRBJ1-2; D not certain. The germline CDR1 and CDR2 sequences are GTSNPN and SVGIG (reference sequence). This CDR3 spans 12 amino acids. Trimming pared 2 bases from V and 0 bases from J, leaving 4 bases between. In DNA, the CDR3 is TGTGCCTGGAGTCCAGCTAACTATGGCTACACCTTC. This encodes CAWSPANYGYTF.

V is TRBV19 and J is TRBJ1-2; TRBD1 matches at 9 bases. V lost 5 bases and J lost 1; bases outside the gene matches: 11. The V gene's germline CDR1 is LNHDA and CDR2 SQIVND (reference sequence). CDR3 size: 17 residues. The CDR3 loop is CASSPGQGVALNYGYTF. Here the CDR3 DNA reads TGTGCCAGTAGTCCGGGACAGGGTGTCGCCCTTAACTATGGCTACACCTTC.

This chain joins TRBV15 and TRBJ2-1; a weak D match, TRBD2 (6 bases). The germline CDR1 and CDR2 sequences are LNHNV and YYDKDF (reference sequence). The length of the CDR3 is 15 residues. The germline V and J ends were trimmed by 0 bases and 8 bases, with 14 bases remaining between them. CDR3 loop: CATSRDRGSPHEQFF. In DNA, the CDR3 is TGTGCCACCAGCAGAGATCGGGGGTCCCCTCATGAGCAGTTCTTC.

The genes are TRBV18 and TRBJ2-5; possible D gene TRBD2, 5 bases. V lost 1 base, J lost 1 base, and 16 bases lay in between. The CDR3 totals 17 residues. Germline CDR1 reads KGHSH; CDR2 reads LQKENI. In DNA form, the CDR3 reads TGTGCCAGCTCACCACGACCGAGGGCCCCCCCCCAAGAGACCCAGTACTTC. Its translation is CASSPRPRAPPQETQYF.

This clone appeared many times. This chain connects TRBV18 to TRBJ2-2, with 8 bases identical to TRBD1. The CDR3 sequence is 16 residues long. With V trimmed by 8 bases and J by 0 bases, 8 bases remained unmatched. Germline V CDR1 and CDR2: KGHSH, LQKENI. As DNA, the CDR3 is TGTGCCAGCACCACCTCAGGGGGCACGAACACCGGGGAGCTGTTTTTT. Its protein product is CASTTSGGTNTGELFF.

Remarks on this clone: At one end the junction does not follow the germline gene, possibly because of a read error. This specimen includes other DNA sequences encoding the same CDR3. The chain joins TRBV5-1 to TRBJ2-7, with TRBD1 matching 10 bases. Germline loops: CDR1 SGHRS, CDR2 YFSETQ. The CDR3 sequence is 14 residues long. The CDR3 spells CASSPTGGTYEQYF. CDR3 sequence (DNA): TGCGCCAGCAGCCCGACAGGGGGCACATACGAGCAGTACTTT. Full variable domain (missing parts from reference TRBV5-1 and TRBJ2-7): KAGVTQTPRYLIKTRGQQVTLSCSPISGHRSVSWYQQTPGQGLQFLFEYFSETQRNKGNFPGRFSGRQFSNSRSEMNVSTLELGDSALYLCASSPTGGTYEQYFGPGTRLTVT.

The rearrangement links TRBV10-2 to TRBJ1-2; 12 nucleotides line up with TRBD1. Germline-derived CDR1 and CDR2 are WSHSY and SAAADI. The CDR3 spans 14 residues. The V gene end was trimmed by 6 bases and the J gene end by 3 bases; junction bases not matched to a gene: 2. CDR3 protein: CASRGQGADYGYTF. The DNA of the CDR3 is TGCGCCAGCAGGGGACAGGGGGCGGACTATGGCTACACCTTC.

With respect to this clone: The sample has other DNA sequences that encode this CDR3 too. The CDR3 here is CATSDLRSSYNEQFF. CDR3 sequence (DNA): TGTGCCACCAGTGATTTGCGGAGCTCCTACAATGAGCAGTTCTTC. This chain uses TRBV24-1 with TRBJ2-1; the D is unclear. The CDR3 spans 15 residues. Germline V gene data show CDR1 as KGHDR and CDR2 as SFDVKD. Trimming pared 0 bases from V and 0 bases from J, leaving 5 bases between.

V usage is TRBV15 and J usage is TRBJ1-5; D unclear. Germline CDR1 is LNHNV and CDR2 is YYDKDF (reference sequence). V lost 4 bases to trimming and J lost 4 bases, with 5 bases between them. This CDR3 is 12 amino acids long. The CDR3 here is CATSTFNQPQHF. CDR3 DNA: TGTGCCACCAGCACCTTTAATCAGCCCCAGCATTTT.

V usage is TRBV28 and J usage is TRBJ2-5; TRBD1 aligns across 8 bases. The CDR3 length is 14 residues. J lost 2 bases, V lost 5 bases, and 4 bases had no gene match. In germline, CDR1 is MDHEN, CDR2 SYDVKM. CDR3 coding DNA: TGTGCCAGCAGTCCCACAGGGGGACAAGAGACCCAGTACTTC. This translates into CASSPTGGQETQYF. Complete variable domain (other parts from reference TRBV28 and TRBJ2-5): DVKVTQSSRYLVKRTGEKVFLECVQDMDHENMFWYRQDPGLGLRLIYFSYDVKMKEKGDIPEGYSVSREKKERFSLILESASTNQTSMYLCASSPTGGQETQYFGPGTRLLVL.

The chain employs TRBV5-1 and TRBJ1-2; TRBD1 agrees at 9 bases. The CDR3 length is 14 residues. Trimming removed 4 bases from V and 7 bases from J; junction bases left unmatched: 8. Per the germline V gene, CDR1 is SGHRS and CDR2 is YFSETQ. The CDR3, as DNA: TGCGCCAGCAGCGCCGGGGACAGGGAGTTTGGCTACACCTTC. Residues: CASSAGDREFGYTF.

The chain recombines TRBV5-4 with TRBJ2-3; maybe TRBD2 (5 bases). This CDR3 contains 15 residues. V shed 0 bases and J shed 7 bases, with 15 bases lying between them. Germline V gene sequence: CDR1 SGHNT, CDR2 YYREEE (reference sequence). The CDR3, as DNA: TGTGCCAGCAGCTTGGGGGTTAGCGAGGGAAATACGCAGTATTTT. Its translation: CASSLGVSEGNTQYF.

This sequence joins TRBV5-1 and TRBJ2-3, with D perhaps TRBD2 (7 bases). Looked up from germline, CDR1 is SGHRS and CDR2 is YFSETQ. V lost 3 bases to trimming and J lost 2 bases, with 10 bases between them. This CDR3 has 14 amino acids. For the CDR3, the DNA is TGCGCCAGCAGCTCCGGGGGGCCCACAGATACGCAGTATTTT. Translation gives CASSSGGPTDTQYF.